The clone carrying this T cell receptor beta chain was recorded a few times. This sample is part of a study of T-cell reconstitution after alpha-beta-depleted transplantation in children. From germline, CDR1 is SEHNR and CDR2 FQNEAQ (reference sequence). V was clipped by 3 bases and J by 5 bases, with 22 bases between them. The CDR3 covers 17 residues. A TCRbeta library incorporating unique molecular identifiers was prepared. In TCRdb, the PCR reads were re-called with MiXCR into one record per CDR3 protein. The table has hundreds of thousands of distinct CDR3 sequences, around 7.5% seen once. The V gene is TRBV7-9, the J gene TRBJ2-5; TRBD1 might be the D (5 bases). Here the sequenced sample was PBMCs, mostly from graft donor cells, taken 180 days after TCRalphabeta/CD19-depleted stem cell transplant. The origin of this receptor is a male patient between 10 and 17 years old who had a stem cell transplant for acute lymphoblastic leukemia, so the T cells may come from the graft donor. The CDR3 region is CASSFLTDPGARETQYF. CDR3 nucleotide sequence: TGTGCCAGCAGCTTCCTAACCGACCCTGGGGCCAGGGAGACCCAGTACTTC.